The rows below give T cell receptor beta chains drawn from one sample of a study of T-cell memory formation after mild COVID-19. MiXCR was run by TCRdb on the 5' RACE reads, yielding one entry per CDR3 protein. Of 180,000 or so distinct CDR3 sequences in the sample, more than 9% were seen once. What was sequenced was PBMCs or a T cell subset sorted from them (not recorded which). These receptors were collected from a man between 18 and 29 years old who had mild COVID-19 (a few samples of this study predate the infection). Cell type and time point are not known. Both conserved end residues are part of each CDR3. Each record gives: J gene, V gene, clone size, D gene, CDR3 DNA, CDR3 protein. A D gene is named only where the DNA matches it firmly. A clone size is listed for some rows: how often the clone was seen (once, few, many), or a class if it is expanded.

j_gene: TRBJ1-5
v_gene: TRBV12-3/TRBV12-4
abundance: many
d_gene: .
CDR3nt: TGTGCCAGCCATCCCGGTTATAGCAATCAGCCCCAGCATTTT
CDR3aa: CASHPGYSNQPQHF

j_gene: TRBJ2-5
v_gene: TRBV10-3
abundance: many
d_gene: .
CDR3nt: TGTGCCGTGGGTTCTAGCGACCAAGAGACCCAGTACTTC
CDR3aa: CAVGSSDQETQYF

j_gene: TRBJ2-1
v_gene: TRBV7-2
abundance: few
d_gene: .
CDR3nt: TGTGCCAGCAGCTTAGGGGCTAGCGTAACTCTCAATGAGCAGTTCTTC
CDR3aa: CASSLGASVTLNEQFF

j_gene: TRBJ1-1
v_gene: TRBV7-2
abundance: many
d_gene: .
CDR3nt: TGTGCCAGCAGCCTAGTAGTGAACACTGAAGCTTTCTTT
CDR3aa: CASSLVVNTEAFF

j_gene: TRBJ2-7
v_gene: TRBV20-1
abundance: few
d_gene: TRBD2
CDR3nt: TGCAGTGCTAGAGGACTAGCGGGGCCGACCTACGAGCAGTACTTC
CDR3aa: CSARGLAGPTYEQYF

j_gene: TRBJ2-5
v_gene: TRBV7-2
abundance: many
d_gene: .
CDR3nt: TGTGCCAGCAGCTTAAACAGAGGAGAGACCCAGTACTTC
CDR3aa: CASSLNRGETQYF

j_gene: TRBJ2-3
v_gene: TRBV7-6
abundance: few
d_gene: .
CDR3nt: TGTGCCAGCAGCTTCGCTACCAGCACAGATACGCAGTATTTT
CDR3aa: CASSFATSTDTQYF

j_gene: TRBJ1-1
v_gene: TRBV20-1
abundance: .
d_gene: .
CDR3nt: TGCAGTGCTAGTCGCGGGAACACTGAAGCTTTCTTT
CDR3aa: CSASRGNTEAFF

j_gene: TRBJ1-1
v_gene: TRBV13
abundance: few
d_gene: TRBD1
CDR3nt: TGTGCCAGCAGCTTAGGCCCCGGGACAGGGGTCAGCATGAACACTGAAGCTTTCTTT
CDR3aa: CASSLGPGTGVSMNTEAFF

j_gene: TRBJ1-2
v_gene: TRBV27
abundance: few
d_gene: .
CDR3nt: TGTGCCAGCAGTTTATATGGAGGGGGTGAGGGCTACACCTTC
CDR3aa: CASSLYGGGEGYTF

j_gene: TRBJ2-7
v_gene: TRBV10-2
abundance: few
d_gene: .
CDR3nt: TGCGCCAGCAGTACCCGGGGAGACACCTACGAGCAGTACTTC
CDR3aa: CASSTRGDTYEQYF

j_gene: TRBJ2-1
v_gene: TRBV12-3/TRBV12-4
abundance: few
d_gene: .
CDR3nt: TGTGCCAGCAGTTTAGGGGTAGGCACGACCCTAGCCGATGAGCAGTTCTTC
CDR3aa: CASSLGVGTTLADEQFF

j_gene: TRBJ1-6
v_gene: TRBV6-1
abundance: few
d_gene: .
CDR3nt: TGTGCCAGCAGTGAACATGGGGCTACCCTCCACTTT
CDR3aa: CASSEHGATLHF

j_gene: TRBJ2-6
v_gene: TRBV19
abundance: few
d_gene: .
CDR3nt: TGTGCCTCGGGCCCCAGGGCTGGGGCCAACGTCCTGACTTTC
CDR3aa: CASGPRAGANVLTF

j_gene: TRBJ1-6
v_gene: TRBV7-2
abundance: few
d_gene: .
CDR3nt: TGTGCCAGCAGCTTAGGGGGGAGCTCCTATAATTCACCCCTCCACTTT
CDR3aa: CASSLGGSSYNSPLHF

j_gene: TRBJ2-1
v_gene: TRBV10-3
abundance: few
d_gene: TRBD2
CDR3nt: TGTGCCATCAGTGAGGGCTTAGCGGGGGCCCTCAATGAGCAGTTCTTC
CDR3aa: CAISEGLAGALNEQFF

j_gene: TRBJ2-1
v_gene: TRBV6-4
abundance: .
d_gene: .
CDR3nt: TGTGCCAGCAGTGTGGACTTCTACAATGAGCAGTTCTTC
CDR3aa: CASSVDFYNEQFF

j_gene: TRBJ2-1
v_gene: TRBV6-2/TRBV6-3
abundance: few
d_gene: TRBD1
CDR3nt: TGTGCCAGCAGTCAGACAGGGGTACGGTATTCACATGAGCAGTTCTTC
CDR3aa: CASSQTGVRYSHEQFF

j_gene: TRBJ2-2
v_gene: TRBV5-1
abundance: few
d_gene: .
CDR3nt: TGCGCCAGCAGCTTTGCAACAGTACCAACCGGGGAGCTGTTTTTT
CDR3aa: CASSFATVPTGELFF

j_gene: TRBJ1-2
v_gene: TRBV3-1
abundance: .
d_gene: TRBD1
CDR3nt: TGTGCCAGCAGCCACCTCACAGGGGGTAATGGCTACACCTTC
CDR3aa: CASSHLTGGNGYTF

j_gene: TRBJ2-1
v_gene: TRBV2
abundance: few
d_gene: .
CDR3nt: TGTGCCAGCAGTGAAAACAGGGTCGACAATGAGCAGTTCTTC
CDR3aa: CASSENRVDNEQFF

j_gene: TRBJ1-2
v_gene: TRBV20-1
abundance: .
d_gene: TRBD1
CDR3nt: TGCAGTGCTAGACGACAGGGGCTGTATCGCGGCTACACCTTC
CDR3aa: CSARRQGLYRGYTF

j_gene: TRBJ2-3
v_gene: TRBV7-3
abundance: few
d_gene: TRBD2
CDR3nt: TGTGCCAGCAGCTTAAGACTAGCGGGGGACCGCACAGATACGCAGTATTTT
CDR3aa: CASSLRLAGDRTDTQYF

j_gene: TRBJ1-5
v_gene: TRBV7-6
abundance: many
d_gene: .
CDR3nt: TGTGCCAGCAGCTTAGGAGCAGGGGCTCGGAGCAATCAGCCCCAGCATTTT
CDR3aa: CASSLGAGARSNQPQHF

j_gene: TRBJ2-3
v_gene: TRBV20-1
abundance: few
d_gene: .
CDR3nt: TGCAGTGCTAGGACCACCACAGATACGCAGTATTTT
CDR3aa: CSARTTTDTQYF

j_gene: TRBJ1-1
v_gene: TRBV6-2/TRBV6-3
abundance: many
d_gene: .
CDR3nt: TGTGCCAGCAGTTCCCTAAAGGGTTCTTTTATGAACACTGAAGCTTTCTTT
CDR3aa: CASSSLKGSFMNTEAFF

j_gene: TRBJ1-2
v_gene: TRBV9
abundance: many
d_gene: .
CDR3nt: TGTGCCAGCAGCGGTTACCCAGGCTACACCTTC
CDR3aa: CASSGYPGYTF

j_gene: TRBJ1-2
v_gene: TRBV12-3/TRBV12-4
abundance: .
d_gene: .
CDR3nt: TGTGCCAGCAGTTCCGGGCCCGGATATGGCTACACCTTC
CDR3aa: CASSSGPGYGYTF

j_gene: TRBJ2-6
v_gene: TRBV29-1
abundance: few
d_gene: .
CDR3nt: TGCAGCGTTGAATTTGTTGGACAGTCCTCTGGGGCCAACGTCCTGACTTTC
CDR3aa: CSVEFVGQSSGANVLTF

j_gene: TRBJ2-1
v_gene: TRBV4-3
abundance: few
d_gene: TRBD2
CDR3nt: TGCGCCAGCAGCGCCCGGACTAGCGGGGAGAATGAGCAGTTCTTC
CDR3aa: CASSARTSGENEQFF

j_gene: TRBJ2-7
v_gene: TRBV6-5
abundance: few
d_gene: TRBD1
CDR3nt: TGTGCCAGCAGGACTGGTGGAGACAGGGGGCTCGAGCAGTACTTC
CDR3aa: CASRTGGDRGLEQYF

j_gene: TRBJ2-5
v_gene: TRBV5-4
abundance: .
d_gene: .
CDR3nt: TGTGCCAGCAGCTTGAGGCAGCGCGGCGAGACCCAGTACTTC
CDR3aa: CASSLRQRGETQYF

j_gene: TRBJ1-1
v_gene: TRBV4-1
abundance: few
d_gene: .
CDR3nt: TGCGCCAGCAGCCAAGATCTTTTTAGTGCAGCGAACACTGAAGCTTTCTTT
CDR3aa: CASSQDLFSAANTEAFF

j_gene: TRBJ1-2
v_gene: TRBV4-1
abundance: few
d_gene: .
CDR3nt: TGCGCCAGCAGCCAAGTAGGACTGAGACTTAACTATGGCTACACCTTC
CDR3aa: CASSQVGLRLNYGYTF

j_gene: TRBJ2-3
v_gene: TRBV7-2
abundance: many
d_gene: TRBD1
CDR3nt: TGTGCCAGCAGCCCCGGGGCAGGGGGTCCAGATACGCAGTATTTT
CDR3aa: CASSPGAGGPDTQYF

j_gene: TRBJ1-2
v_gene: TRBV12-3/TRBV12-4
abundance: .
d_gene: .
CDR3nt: TGTGCCAGCAGTTTAGCGCAATCCCATGGCTACACCTTC
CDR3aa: CASSLAQSHGYTF

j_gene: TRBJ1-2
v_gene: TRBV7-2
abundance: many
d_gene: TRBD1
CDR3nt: TGTGCCAGCCGACTACCGGGACAGGTCAATGGCTACACCTTC
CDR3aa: CASRLPGQVNGYTF

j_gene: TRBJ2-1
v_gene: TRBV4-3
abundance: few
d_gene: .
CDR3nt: TGCGCCAGCAGCCAAGAGGCAGGGAGTCTCTACAATGAGCAGTTCTTC
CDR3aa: CASSQEAGSLYNEQFF

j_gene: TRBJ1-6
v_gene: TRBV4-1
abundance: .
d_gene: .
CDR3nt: TGCGCCATCAGCAAAGCGAGGGATTCACCCCTCCACTTT
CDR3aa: CAISKARDSPLHF

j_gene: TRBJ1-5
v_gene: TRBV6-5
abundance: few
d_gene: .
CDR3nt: TGTGCCAGCAGCCGATCCGGCGGACCGAATCAGCCCCAGCATTTT
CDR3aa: CASSRSGGPNQPQHF

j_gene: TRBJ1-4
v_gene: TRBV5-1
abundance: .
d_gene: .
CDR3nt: TGCGCCAGCAGCTTGCAGACAGCAACTAATGAAAAACTGTTTTTT
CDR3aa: CASSLQTATNEKLFF

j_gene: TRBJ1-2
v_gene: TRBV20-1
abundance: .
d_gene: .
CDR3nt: TGCAGTGCTAGTCCGGGGATGAGTGGCTACACCTTC
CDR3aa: CSASPGMSGYTF

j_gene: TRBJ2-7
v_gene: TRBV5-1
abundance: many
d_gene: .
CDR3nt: TGCGCCAGCAGCACCACCGGACTAAGCTCCTACGAGCAGTACTTC
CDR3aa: CASSTTGLSSYEQYF

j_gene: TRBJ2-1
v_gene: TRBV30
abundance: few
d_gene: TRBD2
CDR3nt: TGTGCCTGGACAAGATCGGGGGGTTATGAGCAGTTCTTC
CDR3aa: CAWTRSGGYEQFF

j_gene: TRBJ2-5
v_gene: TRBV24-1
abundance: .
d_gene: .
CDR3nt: TGTGCCACCAGTGATTCGGAGGGTGGAGAGACCCAGTACTTC
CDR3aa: CATSDSEGGETQYF

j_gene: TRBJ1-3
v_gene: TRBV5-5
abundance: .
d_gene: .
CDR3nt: TGTGCCAGCAGCTTTCCTTCTGGAAACACCATATATTTT
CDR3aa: CASSFPSGNTIYF

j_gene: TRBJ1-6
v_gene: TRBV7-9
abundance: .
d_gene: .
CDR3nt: TGTGCCAGCAGCCCCTATCCCGGGACCGCCCATTCACCCCTCCACTTT
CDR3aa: CASSPYPGTAHSPLHF

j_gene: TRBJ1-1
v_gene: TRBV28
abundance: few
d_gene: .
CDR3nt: TGTGCCAGCAGGAAAGACAGGATATACACTGAAGCTTTCTTT
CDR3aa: CASRKDRIYTEAFF